The 5 T cell receptor beta chains below come from one sample, sequenced in a study of Graves' ophthalmopathy and Graves' hyperthyroidism. RNA transcripts were the source from which TCR beta CDR3 regions were amplified. HTBI primers were employed in first-round RT-PCR, then a second-round multiplex PCR followed. TCRdb independently ran MiXCR on the multiplex PCR reads; one entry per CDR3 protein. Here the sample spans approximately 540,000 distinct CDR3 sequences, just under 40% being singletons. Sequencing used peripheral blood or thyroid tissue (not recorded which). The source of these receptors is an adult man with Graves' hyperthyroidism.

In this sample, this clonotype turned up a few times. The rearrangement uses TRBV4-1 and TRBJ2-7; TRBD2 aligns across 11 bases. The CDR3 totals 20 residues. Trimming removed 0 bases from V and 4 bases from J; junction bases left unmatched: 17. Per the germline V gene, CDR1 is MGHRA and CDR2 is YSYEKL. CDR3 in amino acids: CASSQDPDRVGASGRYEQYF. The CDR3, as DNA: TGCGCCAGCAGCCAAGATCCTGACAGGGTGGGGGCTAGCGGGAGGTACGAGCAGTACTTC.

The chain carries TRBV6-1 and TRBJ1-1; D is ambiguous. CDR1 and CDR2 from the germline V gene are MNHNS and SASEGT. The CDR3 is 14 residues long. Trimming cost V 2 bases and J 4 bases, with 11 bases left between them. CDR3 sequence reads: CASSEKGPATEAFF. Here the CDR3 DNA reads TGTGCCAGCAGTGAAAAGGGTCCGGCCACTGAAGCTTTCTTT.

This sequence joins TRBV29-1 and TRBJ1-2, with D hard to call. The CDR3 length is 13 residues. Germline values: CDR1 SQVTM, CDR2 ANQGSEA. V was trimmed by 7 bases and J by 2 bases, leaving 14 bases between them. CDR3 amino acids: CSAIEVHNYGYTF. The CDR3, as DNA: TGCAGCGCGATAGAGGTTCACAACTATGGCTACACCTTC.

The rearrangement joins TRBV4-1 to TRBJ1-4; 9 bases align to TRBD1. With 1 base clipped from V and 6 bases from J, the junction kept 9 bases outside the gene matches. From germline, CDR1 is MGHRA and CDR2 YSYEKL. The CDR3 extends over 17 amino acids. The CDR3: CASSQGTGAWEDEKLFF. The CDR3 region has the DNA TGCGCCAGCAGCCAAGGGACAGGGGCCTGGGAGGATGAAAAACTGTTTTTT.

The chain combines TRBV2 with TRBJ2-5; D tentatively reads TRBD1 or TRBD2 (5 bases each). The end of the DNA fits TRBJ2-1 better, so the J call may be wrong. Germline loops: CDR1 SNHLY, CDR2 FYNNEI. The CDR3 spans 15 residues. The chain's CDR3 is CASTPGRVVPGEQFF. In nucleotides, the CDR3 is TGTGCCAGCACCCCGGGGCGGGTCGTACCGGGTGAGCAGTTCTTC.